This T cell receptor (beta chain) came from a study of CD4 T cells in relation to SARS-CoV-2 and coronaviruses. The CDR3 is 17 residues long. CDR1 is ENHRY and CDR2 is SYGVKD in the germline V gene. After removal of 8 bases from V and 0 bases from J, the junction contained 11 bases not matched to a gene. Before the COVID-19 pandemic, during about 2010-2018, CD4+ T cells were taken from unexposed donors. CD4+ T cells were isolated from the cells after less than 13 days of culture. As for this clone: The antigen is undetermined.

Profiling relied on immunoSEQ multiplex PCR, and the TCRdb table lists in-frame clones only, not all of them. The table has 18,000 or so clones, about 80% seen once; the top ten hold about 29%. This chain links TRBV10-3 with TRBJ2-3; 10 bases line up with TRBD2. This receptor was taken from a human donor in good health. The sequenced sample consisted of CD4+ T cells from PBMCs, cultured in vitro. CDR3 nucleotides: TGTGCCATCGCCTCTAGCGGGAGCCACCTTAGCACAGATACGCAGTATTTT. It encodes CAIASSGSHLSTDTQYF.